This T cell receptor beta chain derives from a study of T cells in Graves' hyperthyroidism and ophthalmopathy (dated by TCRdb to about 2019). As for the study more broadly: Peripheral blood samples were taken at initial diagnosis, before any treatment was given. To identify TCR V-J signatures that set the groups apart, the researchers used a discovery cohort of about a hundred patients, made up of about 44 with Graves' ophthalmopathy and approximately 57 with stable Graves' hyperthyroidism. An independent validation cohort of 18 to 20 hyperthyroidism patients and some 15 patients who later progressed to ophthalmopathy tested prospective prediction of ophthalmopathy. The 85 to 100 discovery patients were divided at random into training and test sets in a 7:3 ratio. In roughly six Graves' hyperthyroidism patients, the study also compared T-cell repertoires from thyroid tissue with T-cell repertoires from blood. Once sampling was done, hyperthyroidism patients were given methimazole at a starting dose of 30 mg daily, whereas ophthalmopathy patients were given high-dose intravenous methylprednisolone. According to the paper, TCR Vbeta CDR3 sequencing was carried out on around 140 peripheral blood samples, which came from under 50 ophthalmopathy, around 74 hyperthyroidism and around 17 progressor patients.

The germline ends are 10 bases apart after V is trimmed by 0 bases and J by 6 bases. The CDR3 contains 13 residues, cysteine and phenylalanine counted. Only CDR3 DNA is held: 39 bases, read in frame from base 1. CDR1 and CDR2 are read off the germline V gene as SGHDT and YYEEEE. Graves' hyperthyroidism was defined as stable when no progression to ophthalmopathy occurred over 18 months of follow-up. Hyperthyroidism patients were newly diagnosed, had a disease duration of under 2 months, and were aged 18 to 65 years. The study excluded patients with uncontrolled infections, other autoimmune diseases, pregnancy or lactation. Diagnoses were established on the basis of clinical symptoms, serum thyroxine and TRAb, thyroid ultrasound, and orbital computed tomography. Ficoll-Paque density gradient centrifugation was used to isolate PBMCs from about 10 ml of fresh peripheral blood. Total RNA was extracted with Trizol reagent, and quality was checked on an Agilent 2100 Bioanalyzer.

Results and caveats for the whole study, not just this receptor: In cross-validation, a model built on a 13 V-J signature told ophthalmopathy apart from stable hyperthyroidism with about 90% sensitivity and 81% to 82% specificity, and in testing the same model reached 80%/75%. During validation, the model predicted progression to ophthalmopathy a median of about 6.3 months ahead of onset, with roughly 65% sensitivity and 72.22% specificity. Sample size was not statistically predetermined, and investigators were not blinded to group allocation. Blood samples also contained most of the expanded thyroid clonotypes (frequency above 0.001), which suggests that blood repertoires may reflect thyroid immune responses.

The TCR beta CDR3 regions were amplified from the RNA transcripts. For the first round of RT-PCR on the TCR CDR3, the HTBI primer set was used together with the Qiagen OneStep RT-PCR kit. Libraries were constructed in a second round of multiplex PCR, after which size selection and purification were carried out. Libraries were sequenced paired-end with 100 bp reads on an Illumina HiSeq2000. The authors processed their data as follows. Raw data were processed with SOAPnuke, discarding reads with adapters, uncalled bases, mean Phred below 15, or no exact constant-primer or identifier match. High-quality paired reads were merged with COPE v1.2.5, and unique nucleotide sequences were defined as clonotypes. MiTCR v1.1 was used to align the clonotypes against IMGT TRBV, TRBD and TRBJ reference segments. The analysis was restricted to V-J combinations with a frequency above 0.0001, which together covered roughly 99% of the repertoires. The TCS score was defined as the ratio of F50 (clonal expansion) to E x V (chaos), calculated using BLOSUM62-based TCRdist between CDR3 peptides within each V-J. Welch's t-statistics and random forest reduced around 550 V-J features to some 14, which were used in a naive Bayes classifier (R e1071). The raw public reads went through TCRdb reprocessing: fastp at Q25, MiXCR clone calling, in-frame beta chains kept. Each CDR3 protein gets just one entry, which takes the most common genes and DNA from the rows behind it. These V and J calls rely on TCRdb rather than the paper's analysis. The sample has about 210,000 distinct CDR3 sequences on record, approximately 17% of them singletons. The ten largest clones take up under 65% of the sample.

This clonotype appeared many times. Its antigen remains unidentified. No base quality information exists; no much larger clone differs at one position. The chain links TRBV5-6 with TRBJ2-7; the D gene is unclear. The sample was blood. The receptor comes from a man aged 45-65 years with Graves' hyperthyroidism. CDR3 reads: CASSLGAYTEQYF. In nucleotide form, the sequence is TGTGCCAGCAGCTTGGGAGCTTATACCGAGCAGTACTTC.